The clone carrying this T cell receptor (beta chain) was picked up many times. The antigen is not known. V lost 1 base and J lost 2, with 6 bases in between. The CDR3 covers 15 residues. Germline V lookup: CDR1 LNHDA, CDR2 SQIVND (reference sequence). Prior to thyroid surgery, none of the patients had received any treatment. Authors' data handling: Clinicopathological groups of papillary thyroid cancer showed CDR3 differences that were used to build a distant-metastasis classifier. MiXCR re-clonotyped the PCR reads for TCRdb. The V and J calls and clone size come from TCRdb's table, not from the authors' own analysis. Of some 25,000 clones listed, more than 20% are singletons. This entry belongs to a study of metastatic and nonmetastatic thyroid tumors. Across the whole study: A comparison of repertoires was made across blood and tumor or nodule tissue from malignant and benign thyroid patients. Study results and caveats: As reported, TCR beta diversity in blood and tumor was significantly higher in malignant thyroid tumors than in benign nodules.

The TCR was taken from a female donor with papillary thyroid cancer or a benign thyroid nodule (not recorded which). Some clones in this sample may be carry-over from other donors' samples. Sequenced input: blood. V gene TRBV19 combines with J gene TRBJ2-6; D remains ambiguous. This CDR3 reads CASSIGITGANVLTF. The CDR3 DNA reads TGTGCCAGTAGTATAGGGATTACTGGGGCCAACGTCCTGACTTTC.